This passage covers 26 T cell receptor beta chains from one sample sequenced in a study of blood T cell repertoires in COVID-19. The method was immunoSEQ multiplex PCR; TCRdb's version includes in-frame clones alone and lacks a portion of them. The top ten hold around 1.9% of the sample, which has about 400,000 clones, around 90% seen once. Sequencing was done on a sample of PBMCs or T cells enriched from blood (not recorded which). The receptors derive from a woman in her forties with acute COVID-19.

The chain couples TRBV9 to TRBJ2-3; TRBD1 aligns across 7 bases. The CDR3 covers 16 residues. V shed 2 bases, J shed 1 base, and the junction held 7 bases outside the gene matches. Germline V lookup: CDR1 SGDLS, CDR2 YYNGEE. CDR3 DNA sequence: TGTGCCAGCAGCGTCGAGGGGGCCGTCGGCACAGATACGCAGTATTTT. Its translation is CASSVEGAVGTDTQYF.

The chain links TRBV2 to TRBJ1-2, with 8 bases identical to TRBD1. The CDR3 length is 15 residues. Germline-derived CDR1 and CDR2 are SNHLY and FYNNEI. With V trimmed by 4 bases and J by 4 bases, 8 bases remained unmatched. The CDR3 sequence: CASSVGRGLGYGYTF. DNA of the CDR3: TGTGCCAGCAGTGTGGGCAGGGGGCTTGGCTATGGCTACACCTTC.

This chain connects TRBV7-9 to TRBJ1-3, with TRBD1 identical over 9 bases. CDR3 length equals 17 residues. The germline CDR1 and CDR2 sequences are SEHNR and FQNEAQ (reference sequence). The V segment lost 5 bases and the J segment 3 bases; nucleotides outside the gene matches: 11. CDR3 region: CASSPPGQGSGGNTIYF. The CDR3 DNA is TGTGCCAGCAGCCCACCGGGACAGGGATCCGGTGGAAACACCATATATTTT.

The V gene is TRBV4-1, the J gene TRBJ2-1; TRBD2 agrees at 11 bases. The junction had 3 bases not matched to a gene; V was cut back by 1 base and J by 7 bases. The CDR3 spans 15 residues. Germline loops: CDR1 MGHRA, CDR2 YSYEKL. CDR3 nucleotide sequence: TGCGCCAGCAGCCAAGGACTAGCGGGGAGGAATGAGCAGTTCTTC. It specifies CASSQGLAGRNEQFF.

The chain joins TRBV5-1 to TRBJ2-1; TRBD2 matches 10 bases. Germline lookup yields CDR1 SGHRS and CDR2 YFSETQ. J was trimmed by 6 bases and V by 1 base; bases with no gene match: 10. The CDR3 covers 17 residues. The CDR3 sequence: CASSLQAGGLGGNEQFF. As DNA, the CDR3 is TGCGCCAGCAGCTTGCAAGCGGGGGGGCTAGGTGGCAATGAGCAGTTCTTC.

The chain employs TRBV30 and TRBJ2-3; D call uncertain. The CDR3 length is 14 residues. Trimming took off 8 bases at V and 4 bases at J, with 19 bases between the two ends. CDR1 is GTSNPN, CDR2 SVGIG, per germline (reference sequence). The CDR3 here is CAVALGTRSDTQYF. In nucleotides, the CDR3 is TGTGCCGTCGCGCTAGGAACCCGGTCAGATACGCAGTATTTT. Supplemented by reference TRBV30 and TRBJ2-3, the full variable domain reads SQTIHQWPATLVQPVGSPLSLECTVEGTSNPNLYWYRQAAGRGLQLLFYSVGIGQISSEVPQNLSASRPQDRQFILSSKKLLLSDSGFYLCAVALGTRSDTQYFGPGTRLTVL.

V and J are TRBV6-1 and TRBJ1-6; D might be TRBD1 (6 bases). This CDR3 contains 15 residues. V gave up 2 bases and J gave up 9 bases, with 14 bases separating them. CDR1 and CDR2 from the germline V gene are MNHNS and SASEGT. The chain's CDR3 is CASSESRGYGSPLHF. As DNA, the CDR3 is TGTGCCAGCAGTGAATCAAGGGGGTACGGTTCACCCCTCCACTTT.

This rearrangement joins TRBV3-1 (or the pseudogene TRBV3-2) to TRBJ2-7, with TRBD1 matching 8 bases. Germline trimming cut 4 bases from V and 3 bases from J; bases unmatched to any gene: 5. The CDR3 covers 14 residues. Germline CDR1 LGHDT, CDR2 YNNKEL (reference sequence). CDR3 in amino acids: CASSRVGQVYEQYF. The CDR3 DNA is TGTGCCAGCAGCCGAGTGGGACAGGTCTACGAGCAGTACTTC.

J is TRBJ2-5 and V is TRBV7-9; D unresolved. The CDR3 sequence is 13 residues long. Germline loops: CDR1 SEHNR, CDR2 FQNEAQ (reference sequence). Trimming stripped 1 base from V and 5 bases from J, with 8 bases between. This CDR3 is CASSLGSAETQYF. CDR3 sequence (DNA): TGTGCCAGCAGCTTAGGGTCTGCGGAGACCCAGTACTTC.

The rearrangement uses TRBV9 and TRBJ2-1, with 7 bases matching TRBD1. Trimming cost V 0 bases and J 3 bases; bases outside gene matches: 3. This CDR3 has 15 amino acids. Germline CDR1 and CDR2: SGDLS and YYNGEE. In DNA form, the CDR3 reads TGTGCCAGCAGCGTAGAAGGGGGCGGCTACAATGAGCAGTTCTTC. It encodes CASSVEGGGYNEQFF. The variable domain in full, completed from reference TRBV9 and TRBJ2-1, reads DSGVTQTPKHLITATGQRVTLRCSPRSGDLSVYWYQQSLDQGLQFLIQYYNGEERAKGNILERFSAQQFPDLHSELNLSSLELGDSALYFCASSVEGGGYNEQFFGPGTRLTVL.

This chain uses TRBV27 with TRBJ1-1, with D possibly being TRBD1 (5 bases). The CDR3 is 16 amino acids. The germline gives CDR1 MNHEY, CDR2 SMNVEV (reference sequence). The germline V and J ends were trimmed by 5 bases and 2 bases, with 18 bases remaining between them. Written as DNA, the CDR3 is TGTGCCAGCAGTCCTACCCGACGGAGGGGTAACACTGAAGCTTTCTTT. Its translation is CASSPTRRRGNTEAFF.

The V and J genes are TRBV7-2 and TRBJ2-7, with no clear D. The CDR3 is made up of 15 amino acids. CDR1 SGHTA and CDR2 FQGNSA come from the germline V gene. The ends were cut back, 1 base at V and 3 bases at J, with 13 bases in the middle. CDR3 nucleotide sequence: TGTGCCAGCAGCTTAGAGGCGACAACCTACTACGAGCAGTACTTC. Its protein is CASSLEATTYYEQYF.

This chain connects TRBV2 to TRBJ1-5, with D unclear. CDR3 length: 13 amino acids. Germline loops: CDR1 SNHLY, CDR2 FYNNEI. The V and J ends lost 1 base and 5 bases respectively, with 6 bases between them. The CDR3 DNA reads as TGTGCCAGCAGTGAAGGAGGGTATCAGCCCCAGCATTTT. Amino acids: CASSEGGYQPQHF.

The chain carries TRBV30 and TRBJ2-1; D is undetermined. The V gene lost 1 base and the J gene lost 0 bases, with 7 bases spanning the gap. The CDR3 contains 14 residues. The V gene's germline CDR1 is GTSNPN and CDR2 SVGIG (reference sequence). The DNA for the CDR3 is TGTGCCTGGAGTGAACAGAGCTCCTACAATGAGCAGTTCTTC. This translates into CAWSEQSSYNEQFF.

This clone was seen a few times. This rearrangement joins TRBV7-2 to TRBJ2-7; D gene unclear. Germline CDR1 SGHTA, CDR2 FQGNSA. V gave up 5 bases and J gave up 5 bases, with 13 bases separating them. The CDR3 is 13 residues long. CDR3 residues: CASSPTVAHEQYF. In nucleotides, the CDR3 is TGTGCCAGCAGCCCGACGGTAGCCCACGAGCAGTACTTC.

V usage is TRBV5-1 and J usage is TRBJ2-7, with D tentatively TRBD1 (6 bases). Looked up from germline, CDR1 is SGHRS and CDR2 is YFSETQ. V was clipped by 5 bases and J by 1 base, with 10 bases between them. The CDR3 is 13 amino acids. The CDR3 region is CASRQGLSYEQYF. CDR3 nucleotides: TGCGCCAGCAGACAGGGATTGTCCTACGAGCAGTACTTC.

The V and J genes are TRBV5-1 and TRBJ2-1; D might be TRBD1 (8 bases). Looked up from germline, CDR1 is SGHRS and CDR2 is YFSETQ. The CDR3 contains 14 residues. V lost 4 bases and J 7 bases, leaving 15 bases between the germline ends. The CDR3 DNA follows: TGCGCCAGCAGCCCCGGACAGGGAGGGAATGAGCAGTTCTTC. Translated: CASSPGQGGNEQFF.

The chain is built from TRBV30 and TRBJ1-5; D uncertain. This CDR3 is 13 amino acids long. Per the germline V gene, CDR1 is GTSNPN and CDR2 is SVGIG (reference sequence). The germline V and J ends were trimmed by 0 bases and 8 bases, with 11 bases remaining between them. CDR3 region: CAWSVRTRKPQHF. For the CDR3, the DNA is TGTGCCTGGAGTGTTCGGACTAGGAAGCCCCAGCATTTT.

In DNA form, the CDR3 reads TGTGCCAGCAGCCATGTCCGCGACAGGGTAACGGGCTACACCTTC. This codes for CASSHVRDRVTGYTF. The chain recombines TRBV4-2 with TRBJ1-2; 7 bases are a match to TRBD1. Per the germline V gene, CDR1 is LGHNA and CDR2 is YNFKEQ. This CDR3 region has 15 residues. The V segment lost 3 bases and the J segment 8 bases; nucleotides outside the gene matches: 12.

Only a few counts were recorded for this clone. The chain links TRBV18 to TRBJ1-2; TRBD1 agrees at 7 bases. V shed 4 bases, J shed 2 bases, and the junction held 7 bases outside the gene matches. The CDR3 extends over 15 amino acids. Per germline, CDR1 KGHSH and CDR2 LQKENI. Here the CDR3 reads CASSLMGQPNYGYTF. The CDR3 DNA is TGTGCCAGCTCACTCATGGGACAGCCAAACTATGGCTACACCTTC.

This clone was observed a handful of times. The chain links TRBV3-1 (or the pseudogene TRBV3-2) to TRBJ1-6; tentative D call: TRBD1 (5 bases). The CDR3 loop spans 16 amino acids. Trimming pared 3 bases from V and 6 bases from J, leaving 15 bases between. Germline-derived CDR1 and CDR2 are LGHDT and YNNKEL (reference sequence). The CDR3 protein is CASSHLDARGNSPLHF. The CDR3 bases are TGTGCCAGCAGCCATCTAGACGCTAGGGGTAATTCACCCCTCCACTTT.

The CDR3, as DNA: TGTGCCAGCAGCTCCGTCGACAGTGGAAACACCATATATTTT. Its translation is CASSSVDSGNTIYF. This rearrangement joins TRBV5-4 to TRBJ1-3; weak D call: TRBD1 (5 bases). The germline V and J ends were trimmed by 3 bases and 3 bases, with 10 bases remaining between them. Germline V gene data show CDR1 as SGHNT and CDR2 as YYREEE (reference sequence). The CDR3 runs 14 residues. Supplemented by reference TRBV5-4 and TRBJ1-3, the full variable domain reads ETGVTQSPTHLIKTRGQQVTLRCSSQSGHNTVSWYQQALGQGPQFIFQYYREEENGRGNFPPRFSGLQFPNYSSELNVNALELDDSALYLCASSSVDSGNTIYFGEGSWLTVV.

V is TRBV6-5 and J is TRBJ2-7, with 7 bases matching TRBD1. Germline-derived CDR1 and CDR2 are MNHEY and SVGAGI. The trim removed 2 bases at V and 4 bases at J, leaving 5 bases unmatched. The CDR3 consists of 14 residues. In nucleotides, the CDR3 is TGTGCCAGCAGTTACGAGGGGGCGCGGTACGAGCAGTACTTC. It is translated as CASSYEGARYEQYF.

V usage is TRBV15 and J usage is TRBJ2-3, with D unclear. CDR1 LNHNV and CDR2 YYDKDF come from the germline V gene (reference sequence). The CDR3 sequence is 16 residues long. The V and J ends lost 0 bases and 0 bases respectively, with 10 bases between them. Here the CDR3 reads CATSREFGPSTDTQYF. CDR3 nucleotide sequence: TGTGCCACCAGCAGAGAGTTTGGGCCTAGCACAGATACGCAGTATTTT.

The chain couples TRBV5-5 to TRBJ1-1; a possible D gene is TRBD1 (5 bases). With 2 bases removed from V and 2 bases from J, the gap between germline ends came to 13 bases. This CDR3 has 15 residues. The germline gives CDR1 SGHKS, CDR2 YYEKEE (reference sequence). The CDR3 DNA follows: TGTGCCAGCAGCTTTAGAGGACACGGAAACACTGAAGCTTTCTTT. Amino acid sequence: CASSFRGHGNTEAFF. Full variable domain (rest looked up from reference TRBV5-5 and TRBJ1-1): DAGVTQSPTHLIKTRGQQVTLRCSPISGHKSVSWYQQVLGQGPQFIFQYYEKEERGRGNFPDRFSARQFPNYSSELNVNALLLGDSALYLCASSFRGHGNTEAFFGQGTRLTVV.

The J gene is TRBJ2-3, the V gene TRBV24-1; 9 bases are shared with TRBD1. Germline V gene lookup returns CDR1 KGHDR and CDR2 SFDVKD. The CDR3 sequence is 15 residues long. Trimming took 3 bases from V and 7 from J; bases not matched to a gene: 7. Here the CDR3 DNA reads TGTGCCACCAGTGATCCGGGAACAGGGGGCTATACGCAGTATTTT. This translates into CATSDPGTGGYTQYF.